The 13 T cell receptor beta chains presented below share a single source sample, sequenced in a study of technical replicates of blood from a handful of donors. Measured with immunoSEQ multiplex PCR; TCRdb has only the in-frame clones, and not every one. The data hold tens of thousands of clones, with roughly 92% observed a single time. Sequencing was done on a sample of T cells isolated from PBMCs. These receptor sequences come from a human donor in good health.

The rearrangement uses TRBV30 and TRBJ1-1; possible D gene TRBD1, 5 bases. Germline V gene data show CDR1 as GTSNPN and CDR2 as SVGIG (reference sequence). Trimming pared 2 bases from V and 1 base from J, leaving 14 bases between. The CDR3 contains 15 residues. The CDR3 DNA reads as TGTGCCTGGAGTCCCCTGGGACTTAAGAACACTGAAGCTTTCTTT. Translation gives CAWSPLGLKNTEAFF.

The rearrangement joins TRBV19 to TRBJ2-3; tentative D call: TRBD1 (5 bases). The CDR3 extends over 14 amino acids. V was shortened by 6 bases and J by 0 bases, with 10 bases between the two germline ends. Germline loops: CDR1 LNHDA, CDR2 SQIVND (reference sequence). The CDR3 nucleotides read TGTGCCAGTAGGGACATAACTAGCACAGATACGCAGTATTTT. This sequence encodes CASRDITSTDTQYF.

The genes are TRBV7-9 and TRBJ2-1, with D maybe TRBD2 (6 bases). The CDR3 has 13 residues. Between the trimmed V and J ends, which lost 5 bases and 9 bases, there was a span of 14 bases. Germline V gene sequence: CDR1 SEHNR, CDR2 FQNEAQ (reference sequence). DNA of the CDR3: TGTGCCAGCAGCCCTCAGGCGGGGTTTGAGCAGTTCTTC. Its protein is CASSPQAGFEQFF.

V usage is TRBV4-1 and J usage is TRBJ2-3; TRBD2 matches at 10 bases. Germline CDR1 is MGHRA and CDR2 is YSYEKL. The CDR3 totals 16 residues. J gave up 2 bases and V 5 bases, and 7 bases lay outside the gene matches. The CDR3 protein is CASSAPGLAPTDTQYF. The DNA of the CDR3 is TGCGCCAGCAGCGCGCCGGGACTAGCGCCCACAGATACGCAGTATTTT.

This chain's CDR3 is CASSLFGNRLFTGELFF. The CDR3 DNA follows: TGTGCCAGCAGTCTTTTTGGAAACAGGCTCTTCACCGGGGAGCTGTTTTTT. The chain uses TRBV5-6 and TRBJ2-2; a weak D match, TRBD1 (5 bases). V lost 5 bases to trimming and J lost 4 bases, with 21 bases between them. Germline lookup yields CDR1 SGHDT and CDR2 YYEEEE. This CDR3 has 17 amino acids.

This chain connects TRBV28 to TRBJ2-7; TRBD2 matches 11 bases. CDR3 size: 14 residues. CDR1 is MDHEN and CDR2 is SYDVKM in the germline V gene. Trimming removed 6 bases from V and 3 bases from J; junction bases left unmatched: 4. The CDR3 protein is CASRGLADLYEQYF. The CDR3 bases are TGTGCCAGCAGGGGACTAGCGGACCTCTACGAGCAGTACTTC.

The CDR3: CASSFIFQPQHF. The CDR3 region has the DNA TGTGCCAGCAGCTTTATATTCCAGCCCCAGCATTTT. The chain has TRBV7-2 and TRBJ1-5; D is uncertain. This CDR3 comprises 12 residues. Germline values: CDR1 SGHTA, CDR2 FQGNSA. V shed 3 bases and J shed 7 bases, with 7 bases lying between them. Using reference TRBV7-2 and TRBJ1-5 for the parts outside the CDR3, the full variable domain is GAGVSQSPSNKVTEKGKDVELRCDPISGHTALYWYRQSLGQGLEFLIYFQGNSAPDKSGLPSDRFSAERTGGSVSTLTIQRTQQEDSAVYLCASSFIFQPQHFGDGTRLSIL.

The rearrangement uses TRBV9 and TRBJ2-1; the match to TRBD2 covers 14 bases. The junction had 2 bases not matched to a gene; V was cut back by 0 bases and J by 9 bases. The CDR3 extends over 15 amino acids. Germline V CDR1 and CDR2: SGDLS, YYNGEE. In nucleotides, the CDR3 is TGTGCCAGCAGCGTAGGACTAGCGGGAGGGCCTGAGCAGTTCTTC. Translated, it gives CASSVGLAGGPEQFF.

This sequence joins TRBV4-2 and TRBJ2-1, with 7 bases matching TRBD2. V lost 1 base to trimming and J lost 4 bases; unmatched junction nucleotides: 7. This CDR3 contains 16 residues. Germline loops: CDR1 LGHNA, CDR2 YNFKEQ. CDR3 sequence reads: CASSQVLSGIYNEQFF. The DNA of the CDR3 is TGTGCCAGCAGCCAAGTATTAAGCGGGATTTACAATGAGCAGTTCTTC.

The chain links TRBV5-1 to TRBJ2-3, with D unresolved. This CDR3 spans 14 amino acids. The germline V and J ends were trimmed by 0 bases and 4 bases, with 9 bases remaining between them. Germline assignment: CDR1 SGHRS and CDR2 YFSETQ. This CDR3 reads CASSLGVYSDTQYF. CDR3 sequence (DNA): TGCGCCAGCAGCTTGGGAGTTTACTCAGATACGCAGTATTTT.

V gene TRBV4-1 combines with J gene TRBJ2-5; no reliable D call. Trimming took off 1 base at V and 5 bases at J, with 11 bases between the two ends. The CDR3 totals 14 residues. Germline CDR1 and CDR2: MGHRA and YSYEKL. CDR3 sequence reads: CASSQGRLAETQYF. In DNA, the CDR3 is TGCGCCAGCAGCCAAGGGAGACTTGCCGAGACCCAGTACTTC.

This clone occurred once. CDR3 amino acids: CASRLQGGIPEAFF. The CDR3 DNA is TGTGCCAGCAGGCTACAGGGGGGGATCCCTGAAGCTTTCTTT. The chain has TRBV2 and TRBJ1-1; 8 bases agree with TRBD1. The CDR3 runs 14 residues. Losses at the gene ends were 6 bases for V and 6 bases for J; bases not matched to a gene: 9. The germline V gene has CDR1 SNHLY and CDR2 FYNNEI. The whole variable domain, remainder taken from reference TRBV2 and TRBJ1-1, is EPEVTQTPSHQVTQMGQEVILRCVPISNHLYFYWYRQILGQKVEFLVSFYNNEISEKSEIFDDQFSVERPDGSNFTLKIRSTKLEDSAMYFCASRLQGGIPEAFFGQGTRLTVV.

This clone has only a few counts. J is TRBJ2-7 and V is TRBV11-2; 9 nucleotides align to TRBD2. The CDR3 runs to 14 residues. The trim removed 2 bases at V and 2 bases at J, leaving 1 base unmatched. In germline, CDR1 is SGHAT, CDR2 FQNNGV. DNA for the CDR3: TGTGCCAGCAGCTTACGACTAGCGGCCTACGAGCAGTACTTC. Translation gives CASSLRLAAYEQYF.